A single sample is the source of the 21 T cell receptor beta chains below, sequenced in a study of T cells in Graves' hyperthyroidism and ophthalmopathy. The investigators amplified TCR beta CDR3 regions from RNA transcripts. The HTBI primer set drove a first-round RT-PCR of the TCR CDR3. Each CDR3 protein gets one entry after TCRdb re-called the multiplex PCR reads with MiXCR. The sample comprises around 540,000 distinct CDR3 sequences, more than 15% of which are singletons, and roughly 29% rests with the top ten. Sequencing was carried out using blood. These receptors were collected from a woman younger than 45 with Graves' ophthalmopathy.

This clonotype was observed many times. The CDR3 reads CASSLSQRDPYEQYF. As DNA, the CDR3 is TGTGCCAGCAGTCTATCTCAGCGGGACCCCTACGAGCAGTACTTC. The chain employs TRBV12-3 or TRBV12-4 and TRBJ2-7; 7 positions match TRBD2. The CDR3 totals 15 residues. V trimming: 5 bases; J trimming: 2 bases; junction bases outside the gene matches: 9.

The CDR3 DNA sequence: TGTGCCAGCAGGACGACAGGGGACTTGAGAGAGCAGTTCTTC. This translates into CASRTTGDLREQFF. The chain combines TRBV2 with TRBJ2-1; 8 bases fit TRBD1. This CDR3 has 14 residues. From germline, CDR1 is SNHLY and CDR2 FYNNEI. The V gene end was trimmed by 6 bases and the J gene end by 10 bases; junction bases not matched to a gene: 11.

The V gene is TRBV28, the J gene TRBJ2-7; D is tentatively TRBD1 or TRBD2 (6 bases each). V was shortened by 6 bases and J by 2 bases, with 17 bases between the two germline ends. Germline V CDR1 and CDR2: MDHEN, SYDVKM. The CDR3 has 15 residues. The CDR3 DNA reads TGTGCCAGCAGCGCGGGGCAGGGGCCCCCCTACGAGCAGTACTTC. Translation: CASSAGQGPPYEQYF.

This clonotype has ten or more counts. V and J are TRBV11-2 and TRBJ2-7, with TRBD1 matching over 8 bases. J gave up 4 bases and V 5 bases, and 10 bases lay outside the gene matches. This CDR3 is 15 amino acids long. Germline-derived CDR1 and CDR2 are SGHAT and FQNNGV. The CDR3 DNA sequence: TGTGCCAGCAGCCAGGACAGGGTAATGTTGTACGAGCAGTACTTC. Translating gives CASSQDRVMLYEQYF.

This clonotype appeared many times. The CDR3, as DNA: TGCAGCGTTGCGGGTAACGATCAGCCCCAGCATTTT. Translated: CSVAGNDQPQHF. The V call is TRBV29-1, the J call TRBJ1-5; D is unresolved. The CDR3 is made up of 12 amino acids. Germline V gene lookup returns CDR1 SQVTM and CDR2 ANQGSEA. The V end lost 4 bases, the J end lost 5 bases, and 9 bases lay between the germline ends.

This clonotype was seen at least ten times. The chain uses TRBV6-5 and TRBJ1-1; a weak D match, TRBD1 (5 bases). The CDR3 is 14 residues long. The V end was cut by 2 bases, the J end by 4 bases, with 11 bases between. Germline loops: CDR1 MNHEY, CDR2 SVGAGI. As DNA, the CDR3 is TGTGCCAGCAGTTACACGGGGAGGGGCACTGAAGCTTTCTTT. It codes for CASSYTGRGTEAFF.

A note on this clonotype: A much more abundant neighbour one base away suggests this may be a read error. For the CDR3, the DNA is TGTGCCAGCAGGAAAAGCGACAGGGGCTACGAGCTGTACTTC. It encodes CASRKSDRGYELYF. This chain joins TRBV7-8 and TRBJ2-7; TRBD1 matches 8 bases. Germline-derived CDR1 and CDR2 are SGHVS and FQNEAQ. This CDR3 has 14 amino acids. Filled out from reference TRBV7-8 and TRBJ2-7, the complete variable domain reads GAGVSQSPRYKVAKRGQDVALRCDPISGHVSLFWYQQALGQGPEFLTYFQNEAQLDKSGLPSDRFFAERPEGSVSTLKIQRTQQEDSAVYLCASRKSDRGYELYFGPGTRLTVT.

This clonotype was detected a few times. In DNA, the CDR3 is TGCAGTGCTAGAGAGTCTAGCGGGAGAGGCAAGCAGTACTTC. It encodes CSARESSGRGKQYF. This sequence joins TRBV20-1 and TRBJ2-7; 10 bases line up with TRBD2. The CDR3 consists of 14 residues. With V trimmed by 0 bases and J by 8 bases, 7 bases remained unmatched. Germline V gives CDR1 DFQATT, CDR2 SNEGSKA (reference sequence).

Remarks on this clonotype: The junction differs from germline at one of its ends, possibly a read error. The V call is TRBV19, the J call TRBJ2-7, with 9 bases fitting TRBD1. Germline V lookup: CDR1 LNHDA, CDR2 SQIVND (reference sequence). This CDR3 has 15 residues. The CDR3 region has the DNA TGTGCCAGTAGTCTAGAAACAGGGGGCGACGACGAGCAGTACTTC. Residues: CASSLETGGDDEQYF.

This clonotype has at least ten counts. J is TRBJ2-4 and V is TRBV11-1, with 7 nucleotides matching TRBD2. This CDR3 has 14 amino acids. The junction had 10 bases not matched to a gene; V was cut back by 5 bases and J by 9 bases. Looked up from germline, CDR1 is SGHAT and CDR2 is FQDESV (reference sequence). The CDR3 nucleotides are TGTGCCAGCAGCCCAAGATCGGGAGGTAGCATTCAGTACTTC. It is translated as CASSPRSGGSIQYF.

This clonotype was recorded a few times. The chain carries TRBV7-9 and TRBJ2-7; 8 bases map to TRBD1. The CDR3 spans 17 residues. Trimming at V came to 5 bases and at J to 2 bases, leaving 14 bases not matched to a gene. CDR1 and CDR2 (germline): SEHNR, FQNEAQ (reference sequence). The CDR3 DNA is TGTGCCAGCAGCATCTCCACTAGACAGGGGAGAACCTACGAGCAGTACTTC. Translated: CASSISTRQGRTYEQYF.

This clonotype has ten or more counts. This rearrangement joins TRBV7-2 to TRBJ2-4, with a tentative D call TRBD1 (5 bases). CDR1 is SGHTA and CDR2 is FQGNSA in the germline V gene. This CDR3 spans 12 amino acids. Trimming removed 6 bases from V and 9 bases from J, with 12 bases in between. In nucleotides, the CDR3 is TGTGCCAGCAGTCTTGACAGTGGCATTCAGTACTTC. Protein product: CASSLDSGIQYF.

This clonotype was seen repeatedly, ten times or more. V is TRBV12-3 or TRBV12-4 and J is TRBJ2-5; 8 nucleotides line up with TRBD1. The CDR3 has 14 amino acids. J gave up 1 base and V 7 bases, and 5 bases lay outside the gene matches. DNA for the CDR3: TGTGCCAGCAATTTTGGACAGGGCCAAGAGACCCAGTACTTC. Translated: CASNFGQGQETQYF.

There are a few counts of this clonotype. The J gene is TRBJ1-5, the V gene TRBV20-1, with D possibly being TRBD1 (5 bases). Germline assignment: CDR1 DFQATT and CDR2 SNEGSKA (reference sequence). The V end lost 4 bases, the J end lost 4 bases, and 11 bases lay between the germline ends. CDR3 length: 13 residues. CDR3 DNA sequence: TGCAGTGCTACCCAGACAGTGAATCAGCCCCAGCATTTT. Its translation is CSATQTVNQPQHF.

This chain links TRBV2 with TRBJ1-1, with D tentatively TRBD1 (6 bases). Germline CDR1 and CDR2: SNHLY and FYNNEI. The CDR3 spans 14 residues. Trimming left V 1 base short and J 6 bases short, with 12 bases between. In DNA, the CDR3 is TGTGCCAGCAGTGAAGTCCAGGGGATACCTGAAGCTTTCTTT. This gives the protein CASSEVQGIPEAFF.

This clonotype was seen repeatedly, ten times or more. The chain combines TRBV30 with TRBJ2-3; TRBD2 is a possible D gene (5 bases). CDR1 and CDR2 (germline): GTSNPN, SVGIG (reference sequence). CDR3 size: 13 residues. Trimming took off 2 bases at V and 4 bases at J, with 10 bases between the two ends. DNA for the CDR3: TGTGCCTGGAGTCGGGTAGCGTCAGATACGCAGTATTTT. This gives the protein CAWSRVASDTQYF.

This chain uses TRBV10-3 with TRBJ1-1; no clear D. This CDR3 has 14 amino acids. In germline, CDR1 is ENHRY, CDR2 SYGVKD. V was cut by 1 base and J by 1 base, with 7 bases left in between. The CDR3: CAISELTANTEAFF. CDR3 in DNA: TGTGCCATCAGTGAGTTAACAGCGAACACTGAAGCTTTCTTT.

This clonotype was seen a handful of times. The gene calls are TRBV20-1 and TRBJ2-7; the match to TRBD2 covers 13 bases. This CDR3 region has 13 residues. Losses at the gene ends were 5 bases for V and 6 bases for J; bases not matched to a gene: 4. Germline CDR1 reads DFQATT; CDR2 reads SNEGSKA (reference sequence). CDR3 amino acids: CSARTSGSTEQYF. The CDR3 region has the DNA TGCAGTGCTCGGACTAGCGGGAGCACCGAGCAGTACTTC.

This clonotype came up many times. The chain combines TRBV6-1 with TRBJ2-1, with TRBD2 identical over 15 bases. The length of the CDR3 is 15 residues. V shed 6 bases, J shed 10 bases, and the junction held 7 bases outside the gene matches. CDR1 and CDR2 (germline): MNHNS, SASEGT. CDR3 bases: TGTGCCAGCAGAGCGGGACTAGCGGGAGGTCGAGAGCAGTTCTTC. Encoded protein: CASRAGLAGGREQFF.

This clonotype showed up just a few times. The chain employs TRBV7-6 and TRBJ2-7; 10 bases map to TRBD2. CDR1 is SGHVS, CDR2 FNYEAQ, per germline. The J segment lost 3 bases and the V segment lost 8 bases, leaving 10 bases of the junction unmatched. The length of the CDR3 is 15 residues. CDR3 DNA sequence: TGTGCCAGCGCCACGGGGACTAGCGCGAACTACGAGCAGTACTTC. Its translation is CASATGTSANYEQYF.

The V gene is TRBV5-8, the J gene TRBJ2-1; D uncertain. V was trimmed by 4 bases and J by 8 bases, leaving 16 bases between them. This CDR3 contains 14 residues. Germline lookup yields CDR1 SGHTS and CDR2 YDEGEE. DNA of the CDR3: TGTGCCAGCAGCCTGGCGGTTAGGGTCCATGAGCAGTTCTTC. As protein: CASSLAVRVHEQFF.